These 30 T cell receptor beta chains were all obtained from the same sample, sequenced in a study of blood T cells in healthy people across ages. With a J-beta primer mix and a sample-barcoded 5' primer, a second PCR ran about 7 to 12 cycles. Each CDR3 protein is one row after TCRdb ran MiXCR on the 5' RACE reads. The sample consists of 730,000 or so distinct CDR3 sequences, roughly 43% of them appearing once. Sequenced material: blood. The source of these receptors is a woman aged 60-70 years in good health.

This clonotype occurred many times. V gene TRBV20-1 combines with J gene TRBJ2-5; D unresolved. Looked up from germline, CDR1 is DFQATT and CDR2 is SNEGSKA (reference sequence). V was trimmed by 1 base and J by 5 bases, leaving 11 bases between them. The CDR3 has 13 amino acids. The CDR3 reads CSARGHSVETQYF. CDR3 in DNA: TGCAGTGCTAGAGGACACAGCGTGGAGACCCAGTACTTC.

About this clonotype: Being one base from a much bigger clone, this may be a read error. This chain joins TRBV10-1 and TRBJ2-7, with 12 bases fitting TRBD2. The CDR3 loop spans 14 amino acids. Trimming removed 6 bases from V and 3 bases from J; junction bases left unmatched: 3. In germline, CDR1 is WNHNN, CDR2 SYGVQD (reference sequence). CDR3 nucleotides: TGCGCCAGCAGCTGGACTAGCGGGGACTACGAGCAGTACTTC. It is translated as CASSWTSGDYEQYF.

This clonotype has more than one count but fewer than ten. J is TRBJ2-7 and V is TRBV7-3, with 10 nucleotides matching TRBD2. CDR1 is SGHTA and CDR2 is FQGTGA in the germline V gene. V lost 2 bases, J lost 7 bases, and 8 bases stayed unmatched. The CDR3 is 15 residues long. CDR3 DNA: TGTGCCAGCAGCTTAGGTCTAGCGGGAGCGGGAGAGCAGTACTTC. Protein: CASSLGLAGAGEQYF.

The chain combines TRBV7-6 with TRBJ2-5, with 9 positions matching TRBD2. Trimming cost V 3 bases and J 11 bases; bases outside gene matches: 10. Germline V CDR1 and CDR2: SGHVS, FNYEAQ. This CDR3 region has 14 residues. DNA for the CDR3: TGTGCCAGCAGCTTCCACGGGACTAGCAATGAGCAGTACTTC. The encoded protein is CASSFHGTSNEQYF. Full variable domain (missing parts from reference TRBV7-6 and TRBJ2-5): GAGVSQSPRYKVTKRGQDVALRCDPISGHVSLYWYRQALGQGPEFLTYFNYEAQQDKSGLPNDRFSAERPEGSISTLTIQRTEQRDSAMYRCASSFHGTSNEQYFGPGTRLLVL.

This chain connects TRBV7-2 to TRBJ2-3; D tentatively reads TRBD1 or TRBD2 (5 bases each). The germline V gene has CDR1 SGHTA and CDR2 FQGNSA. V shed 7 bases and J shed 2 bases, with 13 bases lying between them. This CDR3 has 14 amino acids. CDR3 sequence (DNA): TGTGCCAGCAACATAGGGACCCTCACAGATACGCAGTATTTT. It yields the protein CASNIGTLTDTQYF.

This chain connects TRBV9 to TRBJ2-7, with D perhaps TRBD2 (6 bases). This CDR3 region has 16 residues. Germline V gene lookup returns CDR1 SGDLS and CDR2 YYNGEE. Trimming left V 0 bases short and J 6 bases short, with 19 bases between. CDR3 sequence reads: CASSVEDSGGLSEQYF. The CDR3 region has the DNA TGTGCCAGCAGCGTAGAGGATAGCGGAGGCCTCTCCGAGCAGTACTTC.

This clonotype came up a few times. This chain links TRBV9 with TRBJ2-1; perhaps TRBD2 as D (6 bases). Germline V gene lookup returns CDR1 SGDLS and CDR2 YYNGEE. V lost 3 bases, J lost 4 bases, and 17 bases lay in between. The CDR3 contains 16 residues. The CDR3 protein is CASSGFRREPYNEQFF. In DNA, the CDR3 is TGTGCCAGCAGCGGGTTTCGGAGGGAGCCGTACAATGAGCAGTTCTTC.

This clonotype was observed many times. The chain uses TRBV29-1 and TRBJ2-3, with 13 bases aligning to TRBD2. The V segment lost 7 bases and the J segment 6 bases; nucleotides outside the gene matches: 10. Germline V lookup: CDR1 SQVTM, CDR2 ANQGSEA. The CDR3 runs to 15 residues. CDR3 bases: TGCAGCGCAAAGCCGGGACTAGCGGGAAGGGATACGCAGTATTTT. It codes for CSAKPGLAGRDTQYF.

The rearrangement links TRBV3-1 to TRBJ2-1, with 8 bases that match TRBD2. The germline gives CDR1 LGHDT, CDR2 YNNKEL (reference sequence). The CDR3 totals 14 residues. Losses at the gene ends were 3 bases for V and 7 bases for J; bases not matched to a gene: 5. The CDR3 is CASSQGLGGNEQFF. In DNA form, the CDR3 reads TGTGCCAGCAGCCAGGGACTAGGCGGGAATGAGCAGTTCTTC.

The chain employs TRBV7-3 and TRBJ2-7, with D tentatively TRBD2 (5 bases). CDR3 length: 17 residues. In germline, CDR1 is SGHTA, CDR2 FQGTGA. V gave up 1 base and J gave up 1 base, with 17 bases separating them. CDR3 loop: CASSLNKKEAGSYEQYF. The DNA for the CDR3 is TGTGCCAGCAGCTTAAACAAGAAGGAGGCTGGGTCCTACGAGCAGTACTTC.

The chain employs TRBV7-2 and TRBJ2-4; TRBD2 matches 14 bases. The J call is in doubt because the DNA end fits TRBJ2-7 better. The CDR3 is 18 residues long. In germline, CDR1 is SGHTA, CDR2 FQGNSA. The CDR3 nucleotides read TGTGCCAGCAGCCGAAGATCCGGGACTAGCGGGGGTGTCTACGAGCAGTACTTC. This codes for CASSRRSGTSGGVYEQYF.

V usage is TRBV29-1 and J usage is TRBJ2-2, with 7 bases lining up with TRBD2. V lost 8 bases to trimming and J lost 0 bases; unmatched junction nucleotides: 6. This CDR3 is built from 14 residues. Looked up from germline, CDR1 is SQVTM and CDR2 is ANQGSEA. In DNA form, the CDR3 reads TGCAGCACCCGGGACTATGCGAACACCGGGGAGCTGTTTTTT. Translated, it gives CSTRDYANTGELFF.

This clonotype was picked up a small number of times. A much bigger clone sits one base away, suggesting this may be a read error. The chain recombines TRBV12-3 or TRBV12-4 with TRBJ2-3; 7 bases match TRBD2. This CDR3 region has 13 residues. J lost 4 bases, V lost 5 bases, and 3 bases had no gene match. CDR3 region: CASSKTSADTQYF. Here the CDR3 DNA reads TGTGCCAGCAGTAAAACTAGCGCAGATACGCAGTATTTT.

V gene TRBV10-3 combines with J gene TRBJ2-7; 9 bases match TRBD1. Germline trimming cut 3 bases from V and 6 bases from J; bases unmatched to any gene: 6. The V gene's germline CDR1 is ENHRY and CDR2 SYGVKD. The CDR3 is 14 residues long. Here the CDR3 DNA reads TGTGCCATCAGTGACCTGCGACAGGGGGGCGAGCAGTACTTC. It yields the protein CAISDLRQGGEQYF.

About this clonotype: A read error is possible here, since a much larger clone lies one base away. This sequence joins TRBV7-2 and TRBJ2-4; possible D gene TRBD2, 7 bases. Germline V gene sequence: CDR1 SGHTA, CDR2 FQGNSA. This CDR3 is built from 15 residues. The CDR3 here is CVSSLGGGDKNIQYF. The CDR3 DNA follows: TGTGTCAGCAGTTTAGGGGGGGGAGACAAAAACATTCAGTACTTC.

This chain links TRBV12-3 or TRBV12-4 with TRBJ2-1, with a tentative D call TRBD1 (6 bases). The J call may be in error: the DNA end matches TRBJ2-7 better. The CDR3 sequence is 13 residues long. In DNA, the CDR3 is TGTGCCAGCAGAAATACAGGGCGCAACGGGCAGTACTTC. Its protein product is CASRNTGRNGQYF.

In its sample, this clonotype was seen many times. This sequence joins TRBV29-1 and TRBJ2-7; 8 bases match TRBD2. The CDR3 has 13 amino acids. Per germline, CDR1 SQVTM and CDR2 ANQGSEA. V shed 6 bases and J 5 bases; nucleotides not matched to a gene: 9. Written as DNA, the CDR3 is TGCAGCGTCGGGACTAGAGTTATCGACGAGCAGTACTTC. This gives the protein CSVGTRVIDEQYF.

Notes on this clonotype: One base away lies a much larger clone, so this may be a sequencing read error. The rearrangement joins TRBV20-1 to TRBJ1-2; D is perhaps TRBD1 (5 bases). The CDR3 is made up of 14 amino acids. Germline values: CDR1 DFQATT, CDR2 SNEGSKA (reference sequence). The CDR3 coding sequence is TGCAGTGCGCCCGGGGCAGGGCGTCCCTATGGCAACACCTTC. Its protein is CSAPGAGRPYGNTF.

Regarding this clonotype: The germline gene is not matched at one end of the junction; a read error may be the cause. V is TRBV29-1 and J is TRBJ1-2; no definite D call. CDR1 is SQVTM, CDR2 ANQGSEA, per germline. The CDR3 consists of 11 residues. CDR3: CSVETNHGYTF. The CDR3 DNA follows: TGCAGCGTTGAGACTAACCATGGCTACACCTTC.

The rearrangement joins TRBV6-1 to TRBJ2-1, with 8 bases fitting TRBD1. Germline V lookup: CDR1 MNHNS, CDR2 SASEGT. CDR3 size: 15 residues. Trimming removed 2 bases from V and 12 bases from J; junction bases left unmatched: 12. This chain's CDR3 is CASSEQGQGYCGQFF. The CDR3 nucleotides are TGTGCCAGCAGTGAACAAGGACAGGGTTATTGCGGGCAGTTCTTC.

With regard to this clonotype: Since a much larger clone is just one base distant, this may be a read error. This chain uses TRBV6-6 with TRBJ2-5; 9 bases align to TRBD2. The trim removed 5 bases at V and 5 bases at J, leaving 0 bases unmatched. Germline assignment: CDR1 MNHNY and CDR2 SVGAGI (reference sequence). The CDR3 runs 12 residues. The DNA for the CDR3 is TGTGCCAGCAGTGGACTAGCGGAGACCCAGTACTTC. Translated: CASSGLAETQYF.

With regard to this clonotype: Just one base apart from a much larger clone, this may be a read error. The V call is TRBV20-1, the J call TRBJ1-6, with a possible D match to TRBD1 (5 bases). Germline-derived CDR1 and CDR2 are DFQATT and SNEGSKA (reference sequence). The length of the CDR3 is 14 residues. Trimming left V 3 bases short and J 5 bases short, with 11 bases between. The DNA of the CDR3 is TGCAGTGCTAGCGCGCCAGGGAATAATTCACCCCTCCACTTT. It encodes CSASAPGNNSPLHF.

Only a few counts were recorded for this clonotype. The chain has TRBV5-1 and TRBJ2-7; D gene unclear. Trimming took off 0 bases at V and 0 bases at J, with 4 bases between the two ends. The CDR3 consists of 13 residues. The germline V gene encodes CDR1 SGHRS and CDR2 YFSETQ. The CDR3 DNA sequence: TGCGCCAGCAGCTTGGCGACCTCCTACGAGCAGTACTTC. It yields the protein CASSLATSYEQYF.

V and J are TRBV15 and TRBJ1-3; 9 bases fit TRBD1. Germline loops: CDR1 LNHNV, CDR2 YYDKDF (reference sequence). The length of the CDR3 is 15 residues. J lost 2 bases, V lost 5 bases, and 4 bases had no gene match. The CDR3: CATSWGQGTGNTIYF. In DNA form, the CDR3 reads TGTGCCACCAGCTGGGGACAGGGCACTGGAAACACCATATATTTT.

CDR3 nucleotides: TGTGCCAGCAGCTTAGCTGCAGGGCCTGGAAACACCATATATTTT. This gives the protein CASSLAAGPGNTIYF. The V gene is TRBV7-2, the J gene TRBJ1-3, with D possibly TRBD1 on 5 matching bases. Germline V gene data show CDR1 as SGHTA and CDR2 as FQGNSA. Trimming shortened V by 0 bases and J by 2 bases, and 8 bases separated the two germline ends. There are 15 residues in the CDR3.

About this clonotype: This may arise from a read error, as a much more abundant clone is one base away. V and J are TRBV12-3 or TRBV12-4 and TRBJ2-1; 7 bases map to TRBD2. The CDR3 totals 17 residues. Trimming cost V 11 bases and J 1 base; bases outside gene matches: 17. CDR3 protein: CAGTASGRGLSYNEQFF. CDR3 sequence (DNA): TGTGCCGGCACCGCATCCGGGCGGGGGTTGTCCTACAATGAGCAGTTCTTC.

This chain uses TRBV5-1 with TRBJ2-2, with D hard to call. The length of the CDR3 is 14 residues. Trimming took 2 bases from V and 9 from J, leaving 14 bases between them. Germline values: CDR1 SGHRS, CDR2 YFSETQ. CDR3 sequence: CASSFSPSPRELFF. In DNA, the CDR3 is TGCGCCAGCAGCTTCTCCCCCTCTCCCAGGGAGCTGTTTTTT. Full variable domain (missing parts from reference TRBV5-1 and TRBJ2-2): KAGVTQTPRYLIKTRGQQVTLSCSPISGHRSVSWYQQTPGQGLQFLFEYFSETQRNKGNFPGRFSGRQFSNSRSEMNVSTLELGDSALYLCASSFSPSPRELFFGEGSRLTVL.

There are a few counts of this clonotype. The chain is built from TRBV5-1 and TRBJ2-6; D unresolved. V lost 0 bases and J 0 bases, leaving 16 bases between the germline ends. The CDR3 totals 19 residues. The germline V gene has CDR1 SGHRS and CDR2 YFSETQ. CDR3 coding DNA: TGCGCCAGCAGCTTGGCCAAAGGTACCCTAAACTCTGGGGCCAACGTCCTGACTTTC. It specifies CASSLAKGTLNSGANVLTF.

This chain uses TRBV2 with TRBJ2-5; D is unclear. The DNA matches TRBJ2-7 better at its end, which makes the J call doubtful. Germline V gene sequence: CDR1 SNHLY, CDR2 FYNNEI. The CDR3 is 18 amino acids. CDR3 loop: CASKSQLVRRILAYEQYF. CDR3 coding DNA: TGTGCCAGCAAGAGTCAGCTAGTCAGGCGGATCTTGGCCTACGAGCAGTACTTC.

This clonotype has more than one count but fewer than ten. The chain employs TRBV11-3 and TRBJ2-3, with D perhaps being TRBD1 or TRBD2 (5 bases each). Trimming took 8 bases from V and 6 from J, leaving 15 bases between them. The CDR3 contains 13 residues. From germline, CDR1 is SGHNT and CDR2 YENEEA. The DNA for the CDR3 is TGTGCCAGCTCTGAGGGGTTTCGTGATACGCAGTATTTT. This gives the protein CASSEGFRDTQYF.